This record concerns one T cell receptor (beta chain) sequence. Its antigen is unknown. Germline is not matched at one junction end, which may reflect a read error. Within the sample, other DNA sequences also encode this same CDR3. TCRbeta CDR3 regions were amplified from genomic DNA by means of the immunoSEQ Assay, a bias-controlled multiplex PCR. As for the original processing: The number of nucleated cells in each sample was estimated by amplification of reference gene primers within the assay. Sequence reads were collapsed and filtered to measure the absolute abundance of every unique TCRbeta CDR3 rearrangement. Productive Simpson clonality was computed per sample as the square root of Simpson's diversity index over productive rearrangements. TCRdb provides this immuneACCESS table in a form limited to in-frame rearrangements. Some clones are lacking; in checked studies, under half of them reflect an unresolved V gene, and why the rest are absent is not known. V and J calls and clone size follow that table, whereas D and trimming were derived from the DNA. The sample profile shows 55,000 to 85,000 clones; 70% to 90% of them were found once. Roughly an eighth of the sample goes to the ten largest clones.

This entry belongs to a study of blood T cell repertoires in COVID-19 (dated by TCRdb to the early 2020s). Concerning the study at large: Collaborator samples came from the United States, Italy and Spain and covered acute and convalescent phases of COVID-19. The prospective study material was composed of cDNA or gDNA derived from T cells, B-cell-depleted T cells, or PBMCs. Subjects who had been exposed to COVID-19, were actively infected with it, or had recovered from it provided the deeply sampled blood TCRbeta repertoires that made up the dataset. The repertoires were made available in a free public database intended to serve as a resource for research on the immune response to SARS-CoV-2. The samples were drawn from two sources: the first 160 participants of the ongoing ImmuneRACE study, and about 1,300 subjects contributed by 6 global collaborators. Sample metadata almost always included a de-identified subject ID, COVID-19 status, age in years and sex. Where available, HLA class I and class II types were obtained from metadata supplied by the sample provider rather than from assay-based typing. Broad study findings and their caveats: The quantity of clinical and demographic metadata differed by source and by participant and was supplied without curation.

Collaborating institutions collected whole blood in K2EDTA tubes following their own protocols. For TCRbeta analysis, collaborators shipped samples in one of three forms: frozen whole blood, isolated PBMCs, or DNA extracted from either of those sample types. The CDR3 goes from the cysteine to the phenylalanine over 14 residues. Here the CDR3 DNA is all that survives: 42 bases in frame from base 1. Sequences KGHSH (CDR1) and LQKENI (CDR2) are obtained from the germline V gene. This chain joins TRBV18 to TRBJ1-5; the D gene is perhaps TRBD1, from 6 matching bases. This TCR came from a human donor in a cohort sampled during active COVID-19. Sequenced input: peripheral blood. Here the CDR3 is given as CASSPGAGQEPQHF. The DNA is TGTGCTAGCTCACCAGGGGCGGGGCAAGAGCCCCAGCATTTT.